This T cell receptor beta chain emerged from a study of cytomegalovirus exposure and HLA in healthy donors. Points from the study as a whole: It was approximately 150 TCR beta chains that were listed as cytomegalovirus-associated. Earlier analysis found most TCR beta V segments productive about 90% or about 30% of the time. Later analysis associated a missense DCLRE1C variant with TCR beta V- and J-gene trimming.

Note on this clone: The antigen is not known.

The PCR contained 60 Vbeta and 13 Jbeta primers. Repertoires were generated with immunoSEQ multiplex PCR, while TCRdb's copy carries only in-frame clones and drops some. The sample comprises approximately 160,000 clones, around three quarters of which are singletons, and 1.6% rests with the top ten. The germline V and J ends were trimmed by 4 bases and 2 bases, with 15 bases remaining between them. CDR3 length: 16 residues. CDR1 is MNHEY, CDR2 SMNVEV, per germline (reference sequence). The chain has TRBV27 and TRBJ1-5; D may be TRBD1 (5 bases). Sample: PBMCs. The receptor comes from a woman in her twenties or thirties in good health and CMV-seronegative. This CDR3 is CASSSWRGSGNQPQHF. The CDR3 bases are TGTGCCAGCAGTTCGTGGAGGGGTTCGGGCAATCAGCCCCAGCATTTT.